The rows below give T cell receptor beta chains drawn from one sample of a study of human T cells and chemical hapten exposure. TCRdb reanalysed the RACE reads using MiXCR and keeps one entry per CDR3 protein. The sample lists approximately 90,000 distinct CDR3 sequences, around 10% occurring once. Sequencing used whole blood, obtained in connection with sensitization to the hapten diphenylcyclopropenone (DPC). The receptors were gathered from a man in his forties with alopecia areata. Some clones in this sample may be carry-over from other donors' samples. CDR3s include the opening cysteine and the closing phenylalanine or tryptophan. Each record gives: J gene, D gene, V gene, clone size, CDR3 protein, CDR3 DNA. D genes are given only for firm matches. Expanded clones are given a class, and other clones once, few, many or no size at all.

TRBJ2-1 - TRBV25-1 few CAIGSLGYNEQFF TGTGCCATCGGGAGTCTCGGCTACAATGAGCAGTTCTTC
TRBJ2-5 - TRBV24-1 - CATSDSPRETQYF TGTGCCACCAGTGACTCCCCGCGGGAGACCCAGTACTTC
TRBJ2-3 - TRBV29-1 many CSVGESTDTQYF TGCAGCGTTGGCGAGAGCACAGATACGCAGTATTTT
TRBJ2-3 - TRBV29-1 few CSVGDRTSTDTQYF TGCAGCGTTGGAGACAGGACTAGCACAGATACGCAGTATTTT
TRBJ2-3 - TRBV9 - CASSVEGLRTDTQYF TGTGCCAGCAGCGTAGAGGGGTTACGCACAGATACGCAGTATTTT
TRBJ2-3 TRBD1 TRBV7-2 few CASSVQGAGDTQYF TGTGCCAGCAGCGTACAGGGGGCAGGGGATACGCAGTATTTT
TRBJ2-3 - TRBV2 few CASSGGIDTQYF TGTGCCAGCAGTGGAGGGATAGATACGCAGTATTTT
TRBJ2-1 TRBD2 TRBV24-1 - CATSDLGTSWGNEQFF TGTGCCACCAGTGATTTGGGGACTAGCTGGGGCAATGAGCAGTTCTTC
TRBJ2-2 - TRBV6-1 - CASRQMANTGELFF TGTGCCAGCAGGCAGATGGCGAACACCGGGGAGCTGTTTTTT
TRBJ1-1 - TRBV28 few CASGIGVTGEAFF TGTGCCAGTGGGATCGGGGTAACGGGTGAAGCTTTCTTT
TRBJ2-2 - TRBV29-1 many CSVEVGYGELFF TGCAGCGTTGAAGTAGGGTACGGGGAGCTGTTTTTT
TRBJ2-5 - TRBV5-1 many CASSLDLAPQETQYF TGCGCCAGCAGCTTGGATTTAGCACCACAAGAGACCCAGTACTTC
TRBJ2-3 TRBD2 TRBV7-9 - CASSLVAGVVDTQYF TGTGCCAGCAGCTTAGTTGCGGGAGTAGTTGATACGCAGTATTTT
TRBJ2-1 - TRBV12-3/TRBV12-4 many CASSLVGNEQFF TGTGCCAGCAGTTTAGTTGGGAATGAGCAGTTCTTC
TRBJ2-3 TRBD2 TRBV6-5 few CASSYGGRVDTQYF TGTGCCAGCAGTTACGGCGGGAGGGTAGATACGCAGTATTTT
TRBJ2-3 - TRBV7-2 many CASRSGEDTQYF TGTGCCAGCAGGTCCGGCGAAGATACGCAGTATTTT
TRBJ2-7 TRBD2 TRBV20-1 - CSAARRGLPSYEQYF TGCAGTGCTGCGCGCCGGGGACTACCTTCCTACGAGCAGTACTTC
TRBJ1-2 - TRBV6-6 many CASSGHDYGYTF TGTGCCAGCAGTGGACACGACTATGGCTACACCTTC
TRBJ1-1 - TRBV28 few CASNSLNTEAFF TGTGCCAGCAACTCGCTAAACACTGAAGCTTTCTTT
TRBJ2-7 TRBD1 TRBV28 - CATHSQTGSREQYF TGTGCCACTCATTCCCAGACAGGGTCTAGGGAGCAGTACTTC
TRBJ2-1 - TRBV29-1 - CSSGGNEQFF TGCAGCTCGGGCGGGAATGAGCAGTTCTTC
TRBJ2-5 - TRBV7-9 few CASSLPWETQETQYF TGTGCCAGCAGCCTCCCGTGGGAGACCCAAGAGACCCAGTACTTC
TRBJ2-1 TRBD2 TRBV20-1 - CSARATSGSSYNEQFF TGCAGTGCTAGGGCGACTAGCGGGAGCTCCTACAATGAGCAGTTCTTC
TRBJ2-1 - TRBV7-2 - CASSFHGDEQFF TGTGCCAGCAGCTTTCATGGGGATGAGCAGTTCTTC
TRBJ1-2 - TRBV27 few CATRLSGGYTF TGTGCCACTCGCCTGTCTGGTGGCTACACCTTC
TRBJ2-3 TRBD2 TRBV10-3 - CAISEPRGLAGRTDTQYF TGTGCCATCAGTGAGCCGCGGGGGCTAGCGGGCCGCACAGATACGCAGTATTTT
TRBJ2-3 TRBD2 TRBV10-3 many CAISWTSGKDTQYF TGTGCCATATCCTGGACTAGCGGGAAGGATACGCAGTATTTT
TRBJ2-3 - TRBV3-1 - CASSQGGSTDTQYF TGTGCCAGCAGCCAAGGCGGGTCCACAGATACGCAGTATTTT
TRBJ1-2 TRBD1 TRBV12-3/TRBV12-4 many CASSDGQGKGYTF TGTGCCAGCAGTGACGGACAGGGAAAGGGCTACACCTTC
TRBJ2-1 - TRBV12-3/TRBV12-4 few CASSPLSEQFF TGTGCCAGCAGCCCCCTAAGTGAGCAGTTCTTC
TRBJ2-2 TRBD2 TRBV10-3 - CAISSLAGGSNTGELFF TGTGCCATCAGTTCGCTAGCGGGAGGGTCGAACACCGGGGAGCTGTTTTTT